Following are 31 T cell receptor beta chains from one sample sequenced in a study of read filtering for tumor transcriptome and immune sequencing. The library was built from about 400 ng RNA with molecular barcoded adaptors for alpha/delta and beta/gamma chains. TCRdb analysed the reads with MiXCR anew, one entry per CDR3 protein. This table holds 50,000 to 65,000 distinct CDR3 sequences, approximately 20% found once. The sequenced sample consisted of a population of CD138-negative cells sorted from bone marrow. These receptors originate from a donor over 35 with multiple myeloma.

This clonotype was counted at least ten times. V is TRBV20-1 and J is TRBJ2-3, with 11 bases that match TRBD2. V was clipped by 0 bases and J by 3 bases; unmatched bases: 11. In germline, CDR1 is DFQATT, CDR2 SNEGSKA (reference sequence). The CDR3 contains 18 residues. The CDR3 nucleotides read TGCAGTGCTAGAGATAGCGGGGGGGCCAGCGGGAATACAGATACGCAGTATTTT. This sequence encodes CSARDSGGASGNTDTQYF.

This clonotype was observed at least ten times. Compared with germline, one end of the junction differs, possibly owing to a read error. The chain couples TRBV6-5 to TRBJ1-2; D unclear. CDR1 MNHEY and CDR2 SVGAGI come from the germline V gene. This CDR3 spans 12 amino acids. This CDR3 reads CAGSYGGDGYTF. The CDR3, as DNA: TGTGCCGGCAGTTACGGCGGGGATGGCTACACCTTC.

Ten or more counts support this clonotype. The rearrangement uses TRBV10-2 and TRBJ2-5, with a weak D call TRBD1 (7 bases). The CDR3 is 15 amino acids. V lost 6 bases, J lost 7 bases, and 21 bases lay in between. Germline CDR1 WSHSY, CDR2 SAAADI. CDR3 sequence (DNA): TGCGCCAGCAGAACCTTTGGAGGGGGCGATGGGACCCAGTACTTC. Its translation is CASRTFGGGDGTQYF.

There are many counts of this clonotype. The chain recombines TRBV28 with TRBJ1-2, with 8 nucleotides matching TRBD1. Germline-derived CDR1 and CDR2 are MDHEN and SYDVKM. The CDR3 loop spans 16 amino acids. Losses at the gene ends were 5 bases for V and 3 bases for J; bases not matched to a gene: 11. The CDR3 DNA is TGTGCCAGCAGTCTGGCGGGAGCGGGACAGGACTATGGCTACACCTTC. This gives the protein CASSLAGAGQDYGYTF.

The table lists this clonotype with many counts. This chain links TRBV20-1 with TRBJ2-4, with 10 bases identical to TRBD2. The CDR3 extends over 15 amino acids. CDR1 and CDR2 (germline): DFQATT, SNEGSKA (reference sequence). V shed 1 base and J 16 bases; nucleotides not matched to a gene: 16. The CDR3 DNA reads as TGCAGTGCTAGAGCCCCCCTAGCGGGAGCTGATGTAGTTTACTTC. Protein: CSARAPLAGADVVYF.

This clonotype was picked up a small number of times. This chain connects TRBV19 to TRBJ1-5, with D possibly matching TRBD1 (5 bases). V dropped 5 bases and J dropped 0 bases, with 11 bases sitting between them. The CDR3 loop spans 15 amino acids. The germline V gene has CDR1 LNHDA and CDR2 SQIVND (reference sequence). The CDR3 bases are TGTGCCAGTAGTTATTCAGGGAATAGCAATCAGCCCCAGCATTTT. Translated: CASSYSGNSNQPQHF.

The gene calls are TRBV6-5 and TRBJ1-4; D gene uncertain. The germline CDR1 and CDR2 sequences are MNHEY and SVGAGI. The CDR3 loop spans 13 amino acids. V was pared by 6 bases and J by 10 bases, with 15 bases between. The CDR3 here is CASRESTAGKLFF. CDR3 in DNA: TGTGCCAGCAGGGAAAGCACAGCAGGAAAACTGTTTTTT.

The chain uses TRBV19 and TRBJ2-1; 7 positions agree with TRBD2. Germline V gene data show CDR1 as LNHDA and CDR2 as SQIVND (reference sequence). V gave up 5 bases and J gave up 10 bases; unmatched junction bases: 14. The CDR3 length is 15 residues. CDR3 sequence (DNA): TGTGCCAGTAGTTCCAGAGCGGGACGGGCAGGCGAGCAGTTCTTC. It is translated as CASSSRAGRAGEQFF.

The table lists this clonotype with many counts. This chain links TRBV12-5 with TRBJ2-2, with D possibly being TRBD1 or TRBD2 (5 bases each). The CDR3 contains 14 residues. From germline, CDR1 is LGHNT and CDR2 FRNRAP. V was cut by 6 bases and J by 4 bases, with 12 bases left in between. The DNA for the CDR3 is TGTGCTAGTGGACCCGGGGCCGGCACCGGGGAGCTGTTTTTT. This sequence encodes CASGPGAGTGELFF.

This clonotype was seen repeatedly, ten times or more. The genes are TRBV7-9 and TRBJ1-1; 8 bases are a match to TRBD1. Trimming at V came to 6 bases and at J to 5 bases, leaving 8 bases not matched to a gene. CDR3 length: 14 residues. Per the germline V gene, CDR1 is SEHNR and CDR2 is FQNEAQ (reference sequence). The CDR3 region is CASRAKRTGTEAFF. CDR3 nucleotide sequence: TGTGCCAGCAGAGCTAAGAGGACAGGGACTGAAGCTTTCTTT.

This clonotype came up a few times. The chain has TRBV19 and TRBJ2-5, with 7 bases that match TRBD2. The CDR3 spans 15 residues. Germline values: CDR1 LNHDA, CDR2 SQIVND (reference sequence). V dropped 3 bases and J dropped 4; count of bases not matched to a gene: 8. CDR3 DNA sequence: TGTGCCAGTAGTATTCCGGCGGGAGTGGTAGAGACCCAGTACTTC. This translates into CASSIPAGVVETQYF.

This clonotype occurred a few times. The chain has TRBV6-5 and TRBJ2-3, with D perhaps given as TRBD1 or TRBD2 (5 bases each). Deletions cut 2 bases from V and 6 bases from J, with 18 bases between. The CDR3 consists of 16 residues. Germline-derived CDR1 and CDR2 are MNHEY and SVGAGI. The CDR3 DNA sequence: TGTGCCAGCAGTTACCATTTGGGGGTTCTGGCCGATACGCAGTATTTT. Residues: CASSYHLGVLADTQYF.

This clonotype has ten or more counts. The rearrangement joins TRBV20-1 to TRBJ2-1; 13 nucleotides align to TRBD2. After removal of 7 bases from V and 8 bases from J, the junction contained 11 bases not matched to a gene. The germline V gene encodes CDR1 DFQATT and CDR2 SNEGSKA (reference sequence). The CDR3 runs 15 residues. CDR3 residues: CSGGGGTSGDHEQFF. In DNA, the CDR3 is TGCAGTGGGGGAGGAGGGACTAGCGGGGACCATGAGCAGTTCTTC.

This chain joins TRBV3-1 and TRBJ1-1; possibly TRBD1 for D (5 bases). The V end lost 5 bases, the J end lost 10 bases, and 14 bases lay between the germline ends. This CDR3 has 12 residues. Germline assignment: CDR1 LGHDT and CDR2 YNNKEL (reference sequence). CDR3 region: CASSSRASVAFF. For the CDR3, the DNA is TGTGCCAGCAGCTCCAGGGCATCGGTAGCTTTCTTT.

This clonotype was counted at least ten times. This chain joins TRBV7-8 and TRBJ1-6; D is uncertain. Germline CDR1 SGHVS, CDR2 FQNEAQ. This CDR3 contains 15 residues. The ends were cut back, 1 base at V and 7 bases at J, with 11 bases in the middle. CDR3 region: CASSLGQGRNSPLHF. The CDR3 DNA reads TGTGCCAGCAGCTTAGGACAAGGTCGGAATTCACCCCTCCACTTT.

The table lists this clonotype with many counts. The J gene is TRBJ2-2, the V gene TRBV6-1, with 7 bases fitting TRBD1. CDR3 size: 14 residues. Germline V gives CDR1 MNHNS, CDR2 SASEGT. Trimming at V came to 9 bases and at J to 4 bases, leaving 8 bases not matched to a gene. The CDR3 DNA sequence: TGTGCCAGTATAAAGACAGGGCTCACCGGGGAGCTGTTTTTT. Its translation: CASIKTGLTGELFF.

This clonotype was observed many times. This chain uses TRBV20-1 with TRBJ1-1; the match to TRBD1 covers 7 bases. This CDR3 has 14 residues. The germline V gene encodes CDR1 DFQATT and CDR2 SNEGSKA (reference sequence). After removal of 3 bases from V and 3 bases from J, the junction contained 7 bases not matched to a gene. CDR3 region: CSASSGTVDTEAFF. The CDR3 DNA is TGCAGTGCTAGTTCCGGGACAGTAGACACTGAAGCTTTCTTT.

Many counts were recorded for this clonotype. The chain couples TRBV6-6 to TRBJ1-1; perhaps TRBD1 as D (6 bases). CDR1 MNHNY and CDR2 SVGAGI come from the germline V gene (reference sequence). V was trimmed by 5 bases and J by 4 bases, leaving 14 bases between them. The CDR3 loop spans 14 amino acids. The CDR3 spells CASSRPGDVTEAFF. The CDR3 DNA reads as TGTGCCAGCAGTCGGCCAGGGGATGTCACTGAAGCTTTCTTT.

This clonotype was seen repeatedly, ten times or more. The chain couples TRBV4-1 to TRBJ1-2; a possible D gene is TRBD1 (6 bases). The CDR3 covers 16 residues. V was pared by 3 bases and J by 2 bases, with 16 bases between. Germline-derived CDR1 and CDR2 are MGHRA and YSYEKL. The CDR3: CASSHPGQTSNYGYTF. CDR3 coding DNA: TGCGCCAGCAGCCACCCAGGACAGACATCAAACTATGGCTACACCTTC.

As for this clonotype: The conserved phenylalanine or tryptophan normally closing the CDR3 is absent here, so this likely arose from a read error. CDR3 bases: TGTGCCAGCAGCCAATTGATTGCCGGGGAGCTGTTTCTT. Protein: CASSQLIAGELFL. The J gene is TRBJ2-2, the V gene TRBV14; no clear D. Germline V gives CDR1 SGHDN, CDR2 FVKESK. This CDR3 region has 13 residues. V was clipped by 2 bases and J by 6 bases, with 7 bases between them.

In the case of this clonotype: Just one base apart from a much larger clone, this may be a read error. The rearrangement uses TRBV20-1 and TRBJ2-5; TRBD2 matches at 10 bases. The germline CDR1 and CDR2 sequences are DFQATT and SNEGSKA (reference sequence). The CDR3 totals 15 residues. V lost 5 bases to trimming and J lost 4 bases; unmatched junction nucleotides: 10. The CDR3 DNA reads TGCAGTGCTTCTACCGGGACTAGCGCTTTAGAGACCCAGTACTTC. Translated, it gives CSASTGTSALETQYF.

This chain connects TRBV29-1 to TRBJ2-3; 13 positions match TRBD2. The CDR3 length is 17 residues. CDR1 is SQVTM, CDR2 ANQGSEA, per germline. Trimming removed 6 bases from V and 0 bases from J; junction bases left unmatched: 9. Written as DNA, the CDR3 is TGCAGCGTCACCGGGACTAGCGGGACAACTAGCACAGATACGCAGTATTTT. Translation gives CSVTGTSGTTSTDTQYF.

The V call is TRBV14, the J call TRBJ2-2, with D hard to call. The CDR3 has 12 amino acids. Trimming removed 4 bases from V and 4 bases from J, with 4 bases in between. In germline, CDR1 is SGHDN, CDR2 FVKESK. The CDR3 DNA sequence: TGTGCCAGCAGCCTATTCACCGGGGAGCTGTTTTTT. It specifies CASSLFTGELFF.

This clonotype is categorized as medium-sized (0.01 to 0.1%). V and J are TRBV14 and TRBJ2-1; no reliable D call. Trimming pared 3 bases from V and 3 bases from J, leaving 9 bases between. The CDR3 sequence is 14 residues long. Germline CDR1 reads SGHDN; CDR2 reads FVKESK. CDR3 bases: TGTGCCAGCAGCCAGTTATCAGACTACAATGAGCAGTTCTTC. Translation gives CASSQLSDYNEQFF.

At least ten counts were recorded for this clonotype. This chain joins TRBV6-5 and TRBJ2-3; D uncertain. With 7 bases removed from V and 3 bases from J, the gap between germline ends came to 14 bases. Germline V gene sequence: CDR1 MNHEY, CDR2 SVGAGI. This CDR3 spans 14 amino acids. CDR3 nucleotides: TGTGCCAGCACACCCGGCCGGATTACAGATACGCAGTATTTT. Translated, it gives CASTPGRITDTQYF.

This clonotype was detected many times. V and J are TRBV25-1 and TRBJ2-5; D gene unclear. V was pared by 1 base and J by 1 base, with 4 bases between. Per the germline V gene, CDR1 is MGHDK and CDR2 is SYGVNS. The CDR3 extends over 13 amino acids. CDR3 in DNA: TGTGCCAGCAGTGAATGGGCCCAAGAGACCCAGTACTTC. Amino acids: CASSEWAQETQYF.

In its sample, this clonotype was seen many times. The chain joins TRBV7-9 to TRBJ2-3, with a tentative D call TRBD1 (5 bases). This CDR3 has 15 amino acids. CDR1 is SEHNR and CDR2 is FQNEAQ in the germline V gene (reference sequence). The V gene lost 5 bases and the J gene lost 5 bases, with 17 bases spanning the gap. This CDR3 is CASSPKGRVEDTQYF. The CDR3 DNA follows: TGTGCCAGCAGCCCCAAGGGCAGGGTGGAAGATACGCAGTATTTT.

The sample holds many counts of this clonotype. The CDR3 protein is CASSLTYRYEAFF. The CDR3 bases are TGTGCCAGCAGCTTAACGTATAGGTATGAAGCTTTCTTT. The genes are TRBV7-2 and TRBJ1-1; D remains ambiguous. Germline assignment: CDR1 SGHTA and CDR2 FQGNSA. The CDR3 totals 13 residues. Trimming left V 2 bases short and J 7 bases short, with 11 bases between.

This clonotype is termed medium-sized (0.01 to 0.1%). This chain connects TRBV20-1 to TRBJ2-7; 7 bases line up with TRBD1. V dropped 2 bases and J dropped 6; count of bases not matched to a gene: 7. In germline, CDR1 is DFQATT, CDR2 SNEGSKA (reference sequence). This CDR3 comprises 13 residues. CDR3 coding DNA: TGCAGTGCTAGATCGCCAGGGGGAAGCGAGCAGTACTTC. Its protein is CSARSPGGSEQYF.

The sample holds many counts of this clonotype. This chain uses TRBV20-1 with TRBJ2-7, with TRBD2 matching 11 bases. The J segment lost 2 bases and the V segment lost 1 base, leaving 7 bases of the junction unmatched. The CDR3 extends over 16 amino acids. The germline gives CDR1 DFQATT, CDR2 SNEGSKA (reference sequence). CDR3 in amino acids: CSARALAGGFPYEQYF. CDR3 DNA: TGCAGTGCTAGAGCGCTAGCGGGAGGCTTTCCCTACGAGCAGTACTTC.

This clonotype was detected ten times or more. This chain uses TRBV5-6 with TRBJ2-1, with unresolved D. Looked up from germline, CDR1 is SGHDT and CDR2 is YYEEEE. With 3 bases removed from V and 5 bases from J, the gap between germline ends came to 9 bases. There are 13 residues in the CDR3. The CDR3, as DNA: TGTGCCAGCAGCTCAAATTATAACAATGAGCAGTTCTTC. Protein product: CASSSNYNNEQFF.